The following is a T cell receptor (beta chain) sequence with its context. The CDR3 runs 14 residues. V was clipped by 5 bases and J by 7 bases; unmatched bases: 10. Germline CDR1 and CDR2: LNHDA and SQIVND (reference sequence). Using immunoSEQ multiplex PCR, the repertoire was profiled, and TCRdb retains in-frame clones only, with some absent. The sample lists fewer than 40,000 clones; about four fifths were seen once. Blood sampling was done at baseline, cycle 4 day 1, and cycle 7 day 1. These data are taken from a study of OX40 agonist ivuxolimab in advanced cancers. Overall study context: Patients were given ivuxolimab, an antibody that agonizes OX40 (CD134). Hepatocellular carcinoma, melanoma, renal cell or head and neck cancer occurred in dose-escalation patients.

Source: CD4+ or CD8+ T cells sorted from blood, taken in a trial of the OX40 agonist ivuxolimab. This TCR was recovered from an adult with an advanced solid tumor such as melanoma, head and neck, liver or kidney cancer. The chain couples TRBV19 to TRBJ1-2; 7 nucleotides match TRBD1. The chain's CDR3 is CASSPRTGWGGYTF. CDR3 nucleotide sequence: TGTGCCAGTAGTCCAAGGACAGGCTGGGGTGGCTACACCTTC.